This TCR beta chain was captured in a study of Graves' ophthalmopathy and Graves' hyperthyroidism. This clonotype appeared many times. RNA transcripts were the source from which TCR beta CDR3 regions were amplified. An opening RT-PCR round employed HTBI primers and preceded a second-round multiplex PCR. One entry per CDR3 protein results from TCRdb running MiXCR on the multiplex PCR reads. The sample includes some 370,000 distinct CDR3 sequences, about a sixth seen only once; the top ten take 2.4%. The V gene lost 2 bases and the J gene lost 9 bases, with 7 bases spanning the gap. Germline loops: CDR1 LNHDA, CDR2 SQIVND (reference sequence). The CDR3 covers 12 residues.

This chain connects TRBV19 to TRBJ2-2, with a weak D call TRBD1 (5 bases). The sequence came from an adult woman with stable Graves' hyperthyroidism. Source material: peripheral blood. This CDR3 is CASSIMGRELFF. The CDR3 bases are TGTGCCAGTAGTATAATGGGGCGGGAGCTGTTTTTT.